Below are 5 T cell receptor beta chains sequenced from a single sample in a study of post-analysis software for immune sequencing data (dated by TCRdb to the mid-2010s). Study-level results and caveats: Patients showed significantly higher frequencies than controls for about five TRBV segments, among them TRBV5-6, TRBV5-1 and TRBV20-1.

The antigens for these receptors are not known. Receptors were amplified or captured by PCR. Sequencing relied on an Illumina HiSeq 2500. To reduce PCR and sequencing biases, unique molecular identifiers were incorporated into the TCR beta cDNA libraries. TCRdb reanalyzed the raw reads on its own, using fastp at Q25 for trimming and MiXCR for clone calling, and kept in-frame beta chains. CDR3 protein duplicates are merged, each entry listing the most common genes and DNA. A total of 400,000 to 500,000 distinct CDR3 sequences appear in this sample, roughly 38% of them only once. Less than 8% of the sample is taken by the ten largest. Specimen: blood. The receptors derive from a girl aged 2 to 9 with multiple sclerosis.

This clonotype has a handful of counts. The CDR3 reads CSVERDAGADTQYF. CDR3 nucleotides: TGCAGCGTTGAAAGAGATGCGGGTGCAGATACGCAGTATTTT. The rearrangement joins TRBV29-1 to TRBJ2-3, with D maybe TRBD2 (5 bases). With 2 bases removed from V and 4 bases from J, the gap between germline ends came to 13 bases. The CDR3 runs to 14 residues. Germline V gives CDR1 SQVTM, CDR2 ANQGSEA.

The sample holds a few counts of this clonotype. The chain links TRBV5-1 to TRBJ2-1; TRBD1 matches at 9 bases. CDR3 length: 14 amino acids. V shed 5 bases, J shed 0 bases, and the junction held 0 bases outside the gene matches. CDR1 is SGHRS and CDR2 is YFSETQ in the germline V gene. CDR3 in amino acids: CASRTGGSYNEQFF. CDR3 sequence (DNA): TGCGCCAGCAGGACAGGGGGCTCCTACAATGAGCAGTTCTTC.

The chain employs TRBV10-3 and TRBJ1-1; no clear D gene. This CDR3 region has 14 residues. Trimming pared 7 bases from V and 1 base from J, leaving 13 bases between. Germline V CDR1 and CDR2: ENHRY, SYGVKD. In nucleotides, the CDR3 is TGTGCCATCAAGGTAGCAGGCAGGAACACTGAAGCTTTCTTT. It yields the protein CAIKVAGRNTEAFF.

This clonotype was observed a handful of times. The chain uses TRBV29-1 and TRBJ1-5; 9 nucleotides agree with TRBD1. The CDR3 has 13 residues. From germline, CDR1 is SQVTM and CDR2 ANQGSEA. V lost 0 bases, J lost 7 bases, and 1 base stayed unmatched. The CDR3 bases are TGCAGCGTTGAAGACGGACAGGGGCAGCCCCAGCATTTT. Protein product: CSVEDGQGQPQHF.

The chain is built from TRBV6-1 and TRBJ2-7; TRBD2 is a possible D gene (5 bases). The V end lost 8 bases, the J end lost 4 bases, and 12 bases lay between the germline ends. The length of the CDR3 is 12 residues. The germline gives CDR1 MNHNS, CDR2 SASEGT. CDR3 DNA: TGTGCCAGCGGGCGCGGGCCTTACGAGCAGTACTTC. It codes for CASGRGPYEQYF.